This is a list of T cell receptor beta chains from one sample in a study of CD8 T cells in ankylosing spondylitis. TCRdb reprocessed the 5' RACE reads with MiXCR, giving one entry per CDR3 protein. Here the sample spans hundreds of thousands of distinct CDR3 sequences, approximately 10% being singletons. The specimen was blood, either unsorted or a sorted T cell fraction (not recorded which). These receptors were obtained from a male donor with ankylosing spondylitis. Both conserved end residues are part of each CDR3. Fields, in order: CDR3 DNA, CDR3 protein, CDR3 length, clone size, V gene, D gene, J gene. D genes are given only for firm matches. Clone sizes are given selectively: once, few, many, or a class where the clone is expanded.

CDR3 DNA: TGTGCCAGCAGCCTTGACAGGGGTTGGCAAGAGACCCAGTACTTC; CDR3 protein: CASSLDRGWQETQYF; CDR3 length: 15; clone size: few; V gene: TRBV12-3/TRBV12-4; D gene: TRBD1; J gene: TRBJ2-5
CDR3 DNA: TGTGCCAGCAGCCGGGACAGGTCTTCGGACACTGAAGCTTTCTTT; CDR3 protein: CASSRDRSSDTEAFF; CDR3 length: 15; clone size: NA; V gene: TRBV9; D gene: TRBD1; J gene: TRBJ1-1
CDR3 DNA: TGCGCCAGCAGCTTGGGGGCGGTTTGGGATGAGCAGTTCTTC; CDR3 protein: CASSLGAVWDEQFF; CDR3 length: 14; clone size: NA; V gene: TRBV5-1; D gene: NA; J gene: TRBJ2-1
CDR3 DNA: TGTGCCAGCAGCTTCGTATACAGTCGAGATACGCAGTATTTT; CDR3 protein: CASSFVYSRDTQYF; CDR3 length: 14; clone size: few; V gene: TRBV5-6; D gene: NA; J gene: TRBJ2-3
CDR3 DNA: TGCAGTGCTAGAGTTTGGGACAGCTCCTACGAGCAGTACTTC; CDR3 protein: CSARVWDSSYEQYF; CDR3 length: 14; clone size: few; V gene: TRBV20-1; D gene: TRBD1; J gene: TRBJ2-7
CDR3 DNA: TGTGCCAGCAGCCCGTTTGCGGCCAGCACAGATACGCAGTATTTT; CDR3 protein: CASSPFAASTDTQYF; CDR3 length: 15; clone size: few; V gene: TRBV7-3; D gene: NA; J gene: TRBJ2-3
CDR3 DNA: TGCGCCAGCAGCTTATCCCCAGACCGCAGCTCCTACGAGCAGTACTTC; CDR3 protein: CASSLSPDRSSYEQYF; CDR3 length: 16; clone size: NA; V gene: TRBV5-1; D gene: NA; J gene: TRBJ2-7
CDR3 DNA: TGTGCCAGCTCACCACCGGAACTAGCGGGGCTCGAGCAGTACTTC; CDR3 protein: CASSPPELAGLEQYF; CDR3 length: 15; clone size: many; V gene: TRBV18; D gene: TRBD2; J gene: TRBJ2-7
CDR3 DNA: TGTGCCAGCCGAGGGGGATTAGCCCCTTTTAAAGAGTTCTTC; CDR3 protein: CASRGGLAPFKEFF; CDR3 length: 14; clone size: many; V gene: TRBV6-1; D gene: NA; J gene: TRBJ2-1
CDR3 DNA: TGTGCCAGCAGCTTCCCCCGAGAGACCCAGTACTTC; CDR3 protein: CASSFPRETQYF; CDR3 length: 12; clone size: NA; V gene: TRBV5-5; D gene: NA; J gene: TRBJ2-5
CDR3 DNA: TGTGCCAGCACCCTCCAGGGCGTGGGGAATGAAAAACTGTTTTTT; CDR3 protein: CASTLQGVGNEKLFF; CDR3 length: 15; clone size: NA; V gene: TRBV6-1; D gene: NA; J gene: TRBJ1-4
CDR3 DNA: TGTGCCAGCAGTGACTTCTTCAATCAGCCCCAGCATTTT; CDR3 protein: CASSDFFNQPQHF; CDR3 length: 13; clone size: few; V gene: TRBV6-4; D gene: NA; J gene: TRBJ1-5
CDR3 DNA: TGCGCCAGCAGCTTGGGAGTCATCGAGACCCAGTACTTC; CDR3 protein: CASSLGVIETQYF; CDR3 length: 13; clone size: NA; V gene: TRBV5-1; D gene: NA; J gene: TRBJ2-5
CDR3 DNA: TGTGCCAGCAGCGTAGAGGCAGGTGGAAACACCATATATTTT; CDR3 protein: CASSVEAGGNTIYF; CDR3 length: 14; clone size: few; V gene: TRBV9; D gene: NA; J gene: TRBJ1-3
CDR3 DNA: TGTGCCAGCAGCTTATTCGGGGTTCGTGAGCAGTTCTTC; CDR3 protein: CASSLFGVREQFF; CDR3 length: 13; clone size: few; V gene: TRBV7-3; D gene: NA; J gene: TRBJ2-1
CDR3 DNA: TGCAGTGCCAGATGGGACAGGGGATTTTACGAGCAGTACTTC; CDR3 protein: CSARWDRGFYEQYF; CDR3 length: 14; clone size: NA; V gene: TRBV20-1; D gene: TRBD1; J gene: TRBJ2-7
CDR3 DNA: TGTGCCAGTAGAACACGCGGATATAGCAATCAGCCCCAGCATTTT; CDR3 protein: CASRTRGYSNQPQHF; CDR3 length: 15; clone size: NA; V gene: TRBV19; D gene: NA; J gene: TRBJ1-5
CDR3 DNA: TGTGCCAGCAGTTTGCGGAGGGGTGCCAATCAGCCCCAGCATTTT; CDR3 protein: CASSLRRGANQPQHF; CDR3 length: 15; clone size: NA; V gene: TRBV28; D gene: NA; J gene: TRBJ1-5
CDR3 DNA: TGCAGCGCGCTGATCGGACTCTTGGCCACAGATACGCAGTATTTT; CDR3 protein: CSALIGLLATDTQYF; CDR3 length: 15; clone size: NA; V gene: TRBV20-1; D gene: NA; J gene: TRBJ2-3
CDR3 DNA: TGTGCCAGCAGCTTCTACTTGGGACGGAACTATGGCTACACCTTC; CDR3 protein: CASSFYLGRNYGYTF; CDR3 length: 15; clone size: NA; V gene: TRBV7-9; D gene: NA; J gene: TRBJ1-2
CDR3 DNA: TGTGCCAGCAGTTTAACCATCTCCAACTATGGCTACACCTTC; CDR3 protein: CASSLTISNYGYTF; CDR3 length: 14; clone size: NA; V gene: TRBV27; D gene: NA; J gene: TRBJ1-2
CDR3 DNA: TGTGCCAGCAGCCAGGCAAGGCAGCGGGGGGGTTACAATGAGCAGTTCTTC; CDR3 protein: CASSQARQRGGYNEQFF; CDR3 length: 17; clone size: NA; V gene: TRBV4-2; D gene: TRBD2; J gene: TRBJ2-1
CDR3 DNA: TGTGCCATCAGTGGGCCAGCACGAGCTAGCGCCGGGGAGCTGTTTTTT; CDR3 protein: CAISGPARASAGELFF; CDR3 length: 16; clone size: few; V gene: TRBV10-3; D gene: NA; J gene: TRBJ2-2
CDR3 DNA: TGTGCCAGCTCACAGGGACTAGCTGATGAGCAGTTCTTC; CDR3 protein: CASSQGLADEQFF; CDR3 length: 13; clone size: NA; V gene: TRBV18; D gene: TRBD2; J gene: TRBJ2-1
CDR3 DNA: TGTGCCAGCAGGCAATCCAACAGGGAGAACACTGAAGCTTTCTTT; CDR3 protein: CASRQSNRENTEAFF; CDR3 length: 15; clone size: few; V gene: TRBV7-9; D gene: NA; J gene: TRBJ1-1
CDR3 DNA: TGTGCCAGCAGCTCCACCCGCAGGGGGCGCGCCTATGGCTACACCTTC; CDR3 protein: CASSSTRRGRAYGYTF; CDR3 length: 16; clone size: NA; V gene: TRBV11-2; D gene: TRBD1; J gene: TRBJ1-2
CDR3 DNA: TGTGCCAGCGCCGGACAACTCCCTCCGGTCGACACCATATATTTT; CDR3 protein: CASAGQLPPVDTIYF; CDR3 length: 15; clone size: few; V gene: TRBV6-1; D gene: NA; J gene: TRBJ1-3
CDR3 DNA: TGCAGTGCTAGAGATTCCGGGGGATACACTGAAGCTTTCTTT; CDR3 protein: CSARDSGGYTEAFF; CDR3 length: 14; clone size: few; V gene: TRBV20-1; D gene: NA; J gene: TRBJ1-1
CDR3 DNA: TGCAGTGCGCGGGAGGGGGGAGTTAGCTATGGCTACACCTTC; CDR3 protein: CSAREGGVSYGYTF; CDR3 length: 14; clone size: NA; V gene: TRBV20-1; D gene: NA; J gene: TRBJ1-2
CDR3 DNA: TGTGCCAGCAGCCAAGAACTAGCGGTCTTCTACAATGAGCAGTTCTTC; CDR3 protein: CASSQELAVFYNEQFF; CDR3 length: 16; clone size: few; V gene: TRBV4-2; D gene: TRBD2; J gene: TRBJ2-1
CDR3 DNA: TGTGCCAGCAGCCCGCGAGAAACAGATACGCAGTATTTT; CDR3 protein: CASSPRETDTQYF; CDR3 length: 13; clone size: few; V gene: TRBV7-9; D gene: NA; J gene: TRBJ2-3
CDR3 DNA: TGTGCCAGCAGCTTAGATAGGTTCTCCTACAATGAGCAGTTCTTC; CDR3 protein: CASSLDRFSYNEQFF; CDR3 length: 15; clone size: few; V gene: TRBV7-2; D gene: NA; J gene: TRBJ2-1
CDR3 DNA: TGTGCCAGCAGTTTAGAAGGGGCCTGGTATGAAAAACTGTTTTTT; CDR3 protein: CASSLEGAWYEKLFF; CDR3 length: 15; clone size: NA; V gene: TRBV12-3/TRBV12-4; D gene: NA; J gene: TRBJ1-4
CDR3 DNA: TGCAGTGCTAGGAGTCCCATAGCGCCGAACACCGGGGAGCTGTTTTTT; CDR3 protein: CSARSPIAPNTGELFF; CDR3 length: 16; clone size: few; V gene: TRBV20-1; D gene: NA; J gene: TRBJ2-2
CDR3 DNA: TGTGCCAGCAATGGACAGGGGGCTTACAATGAGCAGTTCTTC; CDR3 protein: CASNGQGAYNEQFF; CDR3 length: 14; clone size: few; V gene: TRBV6-1; D gene: TRBD1; J gene: TRBJ2-1
CDR3 DNA: TGTGCCAGCAGCCGCACGGGACAGGCTAATGAAAAACTGTTTTTT; CDR3 protein: CASSRTGQANEKLFF; CDR3 length: 15; clone size: few; V gene: TRBV7-9; D gene: TRBD1; J gene: TRBJ1-4
CDR3 DNA: TGCAGTGCTATCATTAGCGGGGTTGGCAAGACCCAGTACTTC; CDR3 protein: CSAIISGVGKTQYF; CDR3 length: 14; clone size: many; V gene: TRBV20-1; D gene: TRBD2; J gene: TRBJ2-5
CDR3 DNA: TGTGCCAGCAGCCTCACCTGGGGCCGAACGTACCAAGAGACCCAGTACTTC; CDR3 protein: CASSLTWGRTYQETQYF; CDR3 length: 17; clone size: once; V gene: TRBV5-5; D gene: NA; J gene: TRBJ2-5
CDR3 DNA: TGCAGTGCTGACGTCGCTAGCGGGGCATCCTACGAGCAGTACTTC; CDR3 protein: CSADVASGASYEQYF; CDR3 length: 15; clone size: many; V gene: TRBV20-1; D gene: TRBD2; J gene: TRBJ2-7
CDR3 DNA: TGCAGTGCTAGTAGGGCAGTATACGAGCAGTACTTC; CDR3 protein: CSASRAVYEQYF; CDR3 length: 12; clone size: many; V gene: TRBV20-1; D gene: NA; J gene: TRBJ2-7
CDR3 DNA: TGTGCCAGCAGCTTAAGAGCGGGGGGTGACACCGGGGAGCTGTTTTTT; CDR3 protein: CASSLRAGGDTGELFF; CDR3 length: 16; clone size: NA; V gene: TRBV7-2; D gene: TRBD2; J gene: TRBJ2-2
CDR3 DNA: TGTGCCAGCAGCTTACCACCTTGGGACAGGGCCTACGAGCAGTACTTC; CDR3 protein: CASSLPPWDRAYEQYF; CDR3 length: 16; clone size: many; V gene: TRBV7-2; D gene: TRBD1; J gene: TRBJ2-7
CDR3 DNA: TGTGCCAGCAGCCAAGTTCTCCCTTCGAAGACCCAGTACTTC; CDR3 protein: CASSQVLPSKTQYF; CDR3 length: 14; clone size: NA; V gene: TRBV4-2; D gene: NA; J gene: TRBJ2-5